The 25 T cell receptor beta chains presented below share a single source sample, sequenced in a study of T cells in Graves' hyperthyroidism and ophthalmopathy. Regions amplified from RNA transcripts were the TCR beta CDR3 regions. HTBI primers drove first-round RT-PCR of the TCR CDR3. One entry per CDR3 protein, called by TCRdb with MiXCR from the multiplex PCR reads. Found here are 300,000 to 400,000 distinct CDR3 sequences, around a fifth of them singletons; the top ten hold about 50%. Sequencing used blood. These receptors originate from a woman aged 45-65 years with Graves' hyperthyroidism.

This clonotype was observed many times. The V call is TRBV10-1, the J call TRBJ2-3; no firm D call. The V gene's germline CDR1 is WNHNN and CDR2 SYGVQD (reference sequence). This CDR3 region has 16 residues. V shed 2 bases and J shed 0 bases, with 12 bases lying between them. As DNA, the CDR3 is TGCGCCAGCAGTGAGGACACGCTATCTAGCACAGATACGCAGTATTTT. This gives the protein CASSEDTLSSTDTQYF.

This chain links TRBV7-6 with TRBJ2-4, with D possibly being TRBD2 (6 bases). Germline CDR1 is SGHVS and CDR2 is FNYEAQ. Trimming took 5 bases from V and 8 from J, leaving 16 bases between them. This CDR3 has 14 amino acids. This CDR3 is CASSARGVADIQYF. CDR3 in DNA: TGTGCCAGCAGCGCCCGTGGAGTAGCGGACATTCAGTACTTC.

This clonotype has at least ten counts. The chain employs TRBV20-1 and TRBJ1-6; D is perhaps TRBD1 (6 bases). V was shortened by 0 bases and J by 6 bases, with 9 bases between the two germline ends. The germline gives CDR1 DFQATT, CDR2 SNEGSKA (reference sequence). There are 14 residues in the CDR3. CDR3 DNA: TGCAGTGCTAGAGAGGGGACATTTAATTCACCCCTCCACTTT. This gives the protein CSAREGTFNSPLHF.

This clonotype was counted at least ten times. The rearrangement links TRBV7-2 to TRBJ1-1; D call uncertain. This CDR3 spans 14 amino acids. Trimming took 1 base from V and 1 from J, leaving 7 bases between them. Germline V gene lookup returns CDR1 SGHTA and CDR2 FQGNSA. The CDR3 DNA follows: TGTGCCAGCAGCTTAGATTTCGGGAACACTGAAGCTTTCTTT. Amino acid sequence: CASSLDFGNTEAFF. The variable domain in full, completed from reference TRBV7-2 and TRBJ1-1, reads GAGVSQSPSNKVTEKGKDVELRCDPISGHTALYWYRQSLGQGLEFLIYFQGNSAPDKSGLPSDRFSAERTGGSVSTLTIQRTQQEDSAVYLCASSLDFGNTEAFFGQGTRLTVV.

Many counts were recorded for this clonotype. The CDR3 sequence: CSAGGSSGKPQHF. CDR3 DNA sequence: TGCAGTGCCGGCGGCTCTTCAGGAAAGCCCCAGCATTTT. The chain has TRBV20-1 and TRBJ1-5; D is unclear. Germline V CDR1 and CDR2: DFQATT, SNEGSKA (reference sequence). CDR3 length: 13 residues. V was clipped by 6 bases and J by 8 bases, with 17 bases between them.

This clonotype was seen many times. The rearrangement uses TRBV7-2 and TRBJ2-3, with 8 bases aligning to TRBD2. Trimming cost V 0 bases and J 5 bases; bases outside gene matches: 4. Germline values: CDR1 SGHTA, CDR2 FQGNSA. This CDR3 has 15 residues. For the CDR3, the DNA is TGTGCCAGCAGCTTAGCGCGGGGGGCGGGAGATACGCAGTATTTT. It codes for CASSLARGAGDTQYF.

The J gene is TRBJ1-5, the V gene TRBV27; D gene unclear. V dropped 4 bases and J dropped 3 bases, with 7 bases sitting between them. This CDR3 comprises 13 residues. Germline values: CDR1 MNHEY, CDR2 SMNVEV (reference sequence). The chain's CDR3 is CASSSRFNQPQHF. CDR3 in DNA: TGTGCCAGCAGTTCCAGATTCAATCAGCCCCAGCATTTT.

This clonotype was seen a handful of times. The V gene is TRBV3-1, the J gene TRBJ1-2; D is unclear. Germline-derived CDR1 and CDR2 are LGHDT and YNNKEL (reference sequence). This CDR3 contains 15 residues. Trimming pared 0 bases from V and 4 bases from J, leaving 12 bases between. CDR3: CASSQDLVKPYGYTF. The CDR3 DNA reads TGTGCCAGCAGCCAAGATCTTGTGAAACCCTATGGCTACACCTTC.

For this clonotype: A read error is possible here, since a much larger clone lies one base away. This chain joins TRBV6-1 and TRBJ2-7, with 7 bases identical to TRBD1. The CDR3 runs 13 residues. CDR1 and CDR2 from the germline V gene are MNHNS and SASEGT. Trimming cost V 8 bases and J 7 bases; bases outside gene matches: 11. The DNA for the CDR3 is TGTGCCAGCGGAAAAACAGGGGCTACAGAGCAGTACTTC. The encoded protein is CASGKTGATEQYF.

This clonotype was seen ten or more times. The gene calls are TRBV20-1 and TRBJ2-3; tentatively, D is TRBD1 (7 bases). Per the germline V gene, CDR1 is DFQATT and CDR2 is SNEGSKA (reference sequence). V lost 3 bases to trimming and J lost 6 bases, with 22 bases between them. This CDR3 contains 16 residues. CDR3 DNA: TGCAGTGCTAGTACCCCCCGGAGGGGGCAAGGGGATACGCAGTATTTT. Its translation is CSASTPRRGQGDTQYF.

In this sample, this clonotype turned up a few times. The chain couples TRBV29-1 to TRBJ1-2, with 7 bases matching TRBD1. The germline V gene has CDR1 SQVTM and CDR2 ANQGSEA. V gave up 3 bases and J gave up 8 bases; unmatched junction bases: 12. This CDR3 is 14 amino acids long. The DNA of the CDR3 is TGCAGCGTTGACCCGACAGGGTCGCTCTACGGCTACACCTTC. It specifies CSVDPTGSLYGYTF.

This clonotype appeared many times. This sequence joins TRBV2 and TRBJ2-2; D uncertain. Trimming cost V 3 bases and J 1 base, with 12 bases left between them. This CDR3 comprises 16 residues. Germline CDR1 reads SNHLY; CDR2 reads FYNNEI. The CDR3 nucleotides read TGTGCCAGCAGTGATAGTAAACGGTTGAACACCGGGGAGCTGTTTTTT. Translation: CASSDSKRLNTGELFF.

This clonotype was counted at least ten times. The CDR3 coding sequence is TGTGCCAGCAGCTTAGTGGACAGGGGGCGTACAGATACGCAGTATTTT. Its translation is CASSLVDRGRTDTQYF. The rearrangement uses TRBV11-3 and TRBJ2-3; 11 bases align to TRBD1. Per the germline V gene, CDR1 is SGHNT and CDR2 is YENEEA. Trimming at V came to 1 base and at J to 3 bases, leaving 3 bases not matched to a gene. CDR3 length: 16 amino acids.

This clonotype was recorded many times. The J gene is TRBJ2-1, the V gene TRBV5-5; tentative D call: TRBD1 (6 bases). CDR1 SGHKS and CDR2 YYEKEE come from the germline V gene (reference sequence). Deletions cut 2 bases from V and 4 bases from J, with 10 bases between. This CDR3 comprises 14 residues. This chain's CDR3 is CASSFGQGYNEQFF. For the CDR3, the DNA is TGTGCCAGCAGCTTTGGGCAGGGGTACAATGAGCAGTTCTTC.

In this sample, this clonotype turned up many times. This chain uses TRBV20-1 with TRBJ2-7; 10 positions agree with TRBD2. The germline V gene has CDR1 DFQATT and CDR2 SNEGSKA (reference sequence). The CDR3 is 15 amino acids. The junction had 14 bases not matched to a gene; V was cut back by 6 bases and J by 6 bases. CDR3 bases: TGCAGTGCAGTCCTAGCGGGAGCCCCAGGGGCCGAGCAGTACTTC. Its protein is CSAVLAGAPGAEQYF.

This clonotype occurred many times. V is TRBV6-1 and J is TRBJ2-2; perhaps D is TRBD1 or TRBD2 (6 bases each). The CDR3 is made up of 15 amino acids. Germline V gene data show CDR1 as MNHNS and CDR2 as SASEGT. V dropped 2 bases and J dropped 4 bases, with 11 bases sitting between them. The CDR3 DNA follows: TGTGCCAGCAGTGAACAACCGGGGGCCACCGGGGAGCTGTTTTTT. This encodes CASSEQPGATGELFF.

This clonotype was recorded many times. The chain carries TRBV20-1 and TRBJ1-1, with D perhaps TRBD1 (6 bases). Germline lookup yields CDR1 DFQATT and CDR2 SNEGSKA (reference sequence). Trimming left V 5 bases short and J 3 bases short, with 31 bases between. There are 19 residues in the CDR3. CDR3 loop: CSARGRGWDPVSQDTEAFF. Here the CDR3 DNA reads TGCAGTGCTCGAGGGAGGGGGTGGGACCCGGTTAGTCAGGACACTGAAGCTTTCTTT.

At least ten counts were recorded for this clonotype. The rearrangement links TRBV7-8 to TRBJ1-2, with 9 bases fitting TRBD1. CDR3 length: 14 amino acids. Germline CDR1 and CDR2: SGHVS and FQNEAQ. The trim removed 5 bases at V and 7 bases at J, leaving 8 bases unmatched. The chain's CDR3 is CASSTLTGGGGYTF. DNA for the CDR3: TGTGCCAGCAGCACCCTCACAGGGGGCGGTGGCTACACCTTC. The variable domain in full, completed from reference TRBV7-8 and TRBJ1-2, reads GAGVSQSPRYKVAKRGQDVALRCDPISGHVSLFWYQQALGQGPEFLTYFQNEAQLDKSGLPSDRFFAERPEGSVSTLKIQRTQQEDSAVYLCASSTLTGGGGYTFGSGTRLTVV.

Only a few counts were recorded for this clonotype. The genes are TRBV6-1 and TRBJ1-1; D is undetermined. V lost 1 base to trimming and J lost 1 base, with 7 bases between them. CDR3 size: 14 residues. CDR1 and CDR2 from the germline V gene are MNHNS and SASEGT. The CDR3: CASSEVLTNTEAFF. In DNA form, the CDR3 reads TGTGCCAGCAGTGAAGTACTGACGAACACTGAAGCTTTCTTT.

The chain employs TRBV10-2 and TRBJ2-3, with 12 positions matching TRBD2. V shed 4 bases and J 1 base; nucleotides not matched to a gene: 0. CDR1 is WSHSY and CDR2 is SAAADI in the germline V gene. This CDR3 has 15 amino acids. CDR3 coding DNA: TGCGCCAGCAGTGGGACTAGCGGGGGCACAGATACGCAGTATTTT. This sequence encodes CASSGTSGGTDTQYF.

This clonotype has ten or more counts. DNA of the CDR3: TGTGCCAGCACTCAGGCTAGCGGGGGATTCTACGAGCAGTACTTC. Protein sequence: CASTQASGGFYEQYF. The chain joins TRBV6-1 to TRBJ2-7; 10 bases fit TRBD2. The CDR3 has 15 residues. Germline V gene lookup returns CDR1 MNHNS and CDR2 SASEGT. V gave up 7 bases and J gave up 3 bases; unmatched junction bases: 9.

This clonotype has a handful of counts. The chain uses TRBV18 and TRBJ2-3, with TRBD2 as a possible D gene (5 bases). Germline CDR1 is KGHSH and CDR2 is LQKENI. Trimming removed 4 bases from V and 0 bases from J, with 20 bases in between. The CDR3 has 18 residues. This CDR3 is CASSLTRVMGWSTDTQYF. In DNA, the CDR3 is TGTGCCAGCTCACTGACGCGGGTCATGGGGTGGAGCACAGATACGCAGTATTTT.

As DNA, the CDR3 is TGTGCCAGCAGCTTACCGGAGAGAGGCTCCGGGGCCAACGTCCTGACTTTC. It specifies CASSLPERGSGANVLTF. This chain connects TRBV7-2 to TRBJ2-6, with D hard to call. The germline V gene has CDR1 SGHTA and CDR2 FQGNSA. Trimming took 2 bases from V and 4 from J, leaving 15 bases between them. This CDR3 has 17 residues.

The rearrangement links TRBV20-1 to TRBJ1-1; D unresolved. V was cut by 7 bases and J by 1 base, with 10 bases left in between. This CDR3 spans 12 amino acids. The V gene's germline CDR1 is DFQATT and CDR2 SNEGSKA (reference sequence). The CDR3 bases are TGCAGTGTTGTCAGGACGAACACTGAAGCTTTCTTT. Its translation is CSVVRTNTEAFF.

This clonotype was detected ten times or more. The rearrangement uses TRBV7-3 and TRBJ2-7, with 8 bases matching TRBD1. V shed 1 base and J 5 bases; nucleotides not matched to a gene: 7. This CDR3 contains 15 residues. Germline V gives CDR1 SGHTA, CDR2 FQGTGA. The CDR3 DNA follows: TGTGCCAGCAGCTTAAGGGGACAGGAGGGCCACGAGCAGTACTTC. It translates to CASSLRGQEGHEQYF.